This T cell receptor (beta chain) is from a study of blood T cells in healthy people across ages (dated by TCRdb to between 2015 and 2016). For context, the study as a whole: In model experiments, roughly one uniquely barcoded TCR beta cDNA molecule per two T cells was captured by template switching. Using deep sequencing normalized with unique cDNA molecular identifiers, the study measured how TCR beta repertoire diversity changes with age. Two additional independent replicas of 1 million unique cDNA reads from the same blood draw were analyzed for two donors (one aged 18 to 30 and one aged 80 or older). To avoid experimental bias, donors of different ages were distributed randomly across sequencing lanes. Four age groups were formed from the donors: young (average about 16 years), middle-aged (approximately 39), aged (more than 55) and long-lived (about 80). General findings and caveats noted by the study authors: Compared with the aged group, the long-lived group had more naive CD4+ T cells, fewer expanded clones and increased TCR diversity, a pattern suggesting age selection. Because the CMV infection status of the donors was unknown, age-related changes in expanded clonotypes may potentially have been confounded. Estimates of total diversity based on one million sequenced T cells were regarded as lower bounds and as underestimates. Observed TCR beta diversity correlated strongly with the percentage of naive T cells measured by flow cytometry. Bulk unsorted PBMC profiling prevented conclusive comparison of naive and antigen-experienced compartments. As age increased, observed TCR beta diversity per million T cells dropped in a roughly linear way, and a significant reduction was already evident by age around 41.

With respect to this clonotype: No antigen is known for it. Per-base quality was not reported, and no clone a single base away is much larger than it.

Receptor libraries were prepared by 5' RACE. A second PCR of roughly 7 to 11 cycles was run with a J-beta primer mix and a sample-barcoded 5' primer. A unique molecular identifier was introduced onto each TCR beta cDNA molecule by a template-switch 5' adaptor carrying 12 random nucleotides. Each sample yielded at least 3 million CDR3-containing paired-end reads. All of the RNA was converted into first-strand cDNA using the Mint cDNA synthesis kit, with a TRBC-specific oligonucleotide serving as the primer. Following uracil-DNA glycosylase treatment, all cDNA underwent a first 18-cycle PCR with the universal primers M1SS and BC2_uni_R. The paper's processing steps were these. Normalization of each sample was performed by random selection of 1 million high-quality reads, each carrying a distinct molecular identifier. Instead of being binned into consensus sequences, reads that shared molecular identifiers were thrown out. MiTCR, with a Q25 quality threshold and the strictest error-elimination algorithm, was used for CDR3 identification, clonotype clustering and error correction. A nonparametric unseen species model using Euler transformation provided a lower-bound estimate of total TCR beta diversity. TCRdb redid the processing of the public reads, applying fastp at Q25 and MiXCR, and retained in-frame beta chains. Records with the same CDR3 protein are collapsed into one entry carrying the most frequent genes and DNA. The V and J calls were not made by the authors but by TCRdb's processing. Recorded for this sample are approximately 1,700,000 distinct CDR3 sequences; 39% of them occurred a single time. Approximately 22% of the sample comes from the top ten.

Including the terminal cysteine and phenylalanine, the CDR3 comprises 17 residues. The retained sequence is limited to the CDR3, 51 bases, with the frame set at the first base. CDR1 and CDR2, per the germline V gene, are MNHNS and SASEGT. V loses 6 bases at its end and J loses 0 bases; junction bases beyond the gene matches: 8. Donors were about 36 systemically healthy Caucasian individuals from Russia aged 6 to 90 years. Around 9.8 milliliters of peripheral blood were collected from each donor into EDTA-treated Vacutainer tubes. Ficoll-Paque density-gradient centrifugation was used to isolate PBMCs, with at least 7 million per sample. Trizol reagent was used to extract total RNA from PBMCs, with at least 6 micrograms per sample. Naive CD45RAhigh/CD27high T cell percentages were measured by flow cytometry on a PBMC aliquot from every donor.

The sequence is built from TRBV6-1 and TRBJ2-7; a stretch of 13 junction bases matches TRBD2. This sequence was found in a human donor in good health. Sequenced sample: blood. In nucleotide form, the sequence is TGTGCCAGCAGGCTTTCCGGACTAGCGGGGGCCTCCTACGAGCAGTACTTC. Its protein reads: CASRLSGLAGASYEQYF.